Sequencing of this TCR beta chain was carried out in a study of CD8+ T cells in alopecia areata. Study-wide background: Each day, treated patients took oral tofacitinib twice, at 5 to 10 mg per dose.

This CDR3 spans 10 amino acids. V shed 8 bases and J shed 2 bases, with 5 bases lying between them. Germline-derived CDR1 and CDR2 are SQVTM and ANQGSEA. cDNA reverse transcribed from extracted RNA served as the sequencing template. Only in-frame clones appear in the TCRdb table, and some are missing; sequencing was by immunoSEQ multiplex PCR. The repertoire holds 150,000 to 200,000 clones, with less than 80% as singletons. V is TRBV29-1 and J is TRBJ2-3; D remains ambiguous. This clonotype originated in a human donor with alopecia areata. The sequencing used CD8+ T cells sorted from blood, collected at week 0. In DNA, the CDR3 is TGCAGCCTCCTCACAGATACGCAGTATTTT. It is translated as CSLLTDTQYF.